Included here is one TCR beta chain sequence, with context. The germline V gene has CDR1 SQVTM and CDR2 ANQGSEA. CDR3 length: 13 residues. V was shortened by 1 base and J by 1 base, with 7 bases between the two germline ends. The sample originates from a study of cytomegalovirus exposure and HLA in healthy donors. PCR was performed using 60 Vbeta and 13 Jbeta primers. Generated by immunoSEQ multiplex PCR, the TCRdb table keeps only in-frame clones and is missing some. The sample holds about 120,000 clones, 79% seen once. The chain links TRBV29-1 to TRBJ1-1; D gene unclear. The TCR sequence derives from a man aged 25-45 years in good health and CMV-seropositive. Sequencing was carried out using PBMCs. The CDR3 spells CSVEVVANTEAFF. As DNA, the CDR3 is TGCAGCGTTGAAGTGGTGGCGAACACTGAAGCTTTCTTT.